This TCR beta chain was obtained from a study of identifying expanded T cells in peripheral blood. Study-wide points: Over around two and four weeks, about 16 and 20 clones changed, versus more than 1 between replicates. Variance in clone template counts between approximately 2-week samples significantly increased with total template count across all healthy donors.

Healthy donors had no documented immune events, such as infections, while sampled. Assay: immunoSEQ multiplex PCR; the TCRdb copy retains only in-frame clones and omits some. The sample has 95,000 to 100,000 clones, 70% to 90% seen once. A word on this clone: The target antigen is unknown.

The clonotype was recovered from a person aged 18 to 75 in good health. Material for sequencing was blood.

This CDR3 is CATSRAKGGIYGYTF. The CDR3 DNA sequence: TGTGCCACCAGCAGAGCAAAAGGGGGGATCTATGGCTACACCTTC. This sequence joins TRBV15 and TRBJ1-2; possibly TRBD1 for D (6 bases). The CDR3 has 15 residues. The germline CDR1 and CDR2 sequences are LNHNV and YYDKDF (reference sequence). V lost 1 base to trimming and J lost 4 bases, with 13 bases between them.